The next 23 T cell receptor beta chains were all read from a single sample in a study of blood T cell repertoires in COVID-19. The method was immunoSEQ multiplex PCR; TCRdb's version includes in-frame clones alone and lacks a portion of them. The sample holds 93,000 or so clones, 88% seen once. The sample was peripheral blood. The receptors derive from a human donor in a cohort sampled during active COVID-19.

The V gene is TRBV30, the J gene TRBJ1-5; tentative D call: TRBD1 (5 bases). Trimming shortened V by 3 bases and J by 3 bases, and 15 bases separated the two germline ends. The CDR3 consists of 15 residues. CDR1 and CDR2 from the germline V gene are GTSNPN and SVGIG (reference sequence). The CDR3: CAWRPRGTDNQPQHF. CDR3 nucleotide sequence: TGTGCCTGGAGGCCTCGCGGGACGGACAATCAGCCCCAGCATTTT.

This sequence joins TRBV30 and TRBJ2-7; D uncertain. V dropped 0 bases and J dropped 6 bases, with 9 bases sitting between them. The germline V gene has CDR1 GTSNPN and CDR2 SVGIG (reference sequence). The CDR3 covers 12 residues. The CDR3 protein is CAWSVSGLEQYF. CDR3 coding DNA: TGTGCCTGGAGTGTATCGGGTCTCGAGCAGTACTTC.

This chain links TRBV7-2 with TRBJ1-1, with 9 bases aligning to TRBD1. Trimming at V came to 5 bases and at J to 2 bases, leaving 9 bases not matched to a gene. This CDR3 has 16 amino acids. Germline V CDR1 and CDR2: SGHTA, FQGNSA. The CDR3 here is CASSPARDRENTEAFF. The DNA for the CDR3 is TGTGCCAGCAGCCCGGCCCGGGACAGGGAAAACACTGAAGCTTTCTTT.

The CDR3 protein is CASSSGRSPEQYF. CDR3 coding DNA: TGCGCCAGCTCGAGCGGGAGGTCCCCCGAGCAGTACTTC. This chain uses TRBV5-1 with TRBJ2-7; 9 nucleotides line up with TRBD2. This CDR3 spans 13 amino acids. Germline assignment: CDR1 SGHRS and CDR2 YFSETQ. The V gene end was trimmed by 7 bases and the J gene end by 6 bases; junction bases not matched to a gene: 8.

The chain combines TRBV7-2 with TRBJ1-2; 12 bases line up with TRBD1. With V trimmed by 0 bases and J by 4 bases, 3 bases remained unmatched. There are 16 residues in the CDR3. CDR1 and CDR2 from the germline V gene are SGHTA and FQGNSA. The CDR3 here is CASSLAGTGGGYGYTF. As DNA, the CDR3 is TGTGCCAGCAGCTTAGCTGGGACAGGGGGCGGCTATGGCTACACCTTC.

The V gene is TRBV27, the J gene TRBJ1-2; D possibly corresponds to TRBD1 (6 bases). Germline V gene lookup returns CDR1 MNHEY and CDR2 SMNVEV (reference sequence). The CDR3 sequence is 12 residues long. Between the trimmed V and J ends, which lost 7 bases and 3 bases, there was a span of 9 bases. The CDR3 DNA is TGTGCCAGCAAGGGGGATCACTATGGCTACACCTTC. Amino acids: CASKGDHYGYTF.

The chain joins TRBV19 to TRBJ1-4, with 7 bases matching TRBD1. This CDR3 spans 15 amino acids. Trimming at V came to 6 bases and at J to 4 bases, leaving 8 bases not matched to a gene. Per the germline V gene, CDR1 is LNHDA and CDR2 is SQIVND (reference sequence). The CDR3 nucleotides are TGTGCCAGTAGATCTACGGGACAGCATAATGAAAAACTGTTTTTT. Its protein is CASRSTGQHNEKLFF.

This sequence joins TRBV28 and TRBJ2-2; D is unresolved. CDR1 MDHEN and CDR2 SYDVKM come from the germline V gene. Deletions cut 7 bases from V and 1 base from J, with 10 bases between. This CDR3 is built from 14 residues. This CDR3 reads CASNDQRNTGELFF. The CDR3 DNA sequence: TGTGCCAGCAACGATCAGCGGAACACCGGGGAGCTGTTTTTT. Complete variable domain (other parts from reference TRBV28 and TRBJ2-2): DVKVTQSSRYLVKRTGEKVFLECVQDMDHENMFWYRQDPGLGLRLIYFSYDVKMKEKGDIPEGYSVSREKKERFSLILESASTNQTSMYLCASNDQRNTGELFFGEGSRLTVL.

V gene TRBV10-3 combines with J gene TRBJ2-5, with TRBD2 identical over 9 bases. Germline V gene sequence: CDR1 ENHRY, CDR2 SYGVKD. This CDR3 contains 13 residues. Losses at the gene ends were 2 bases for V and 7 bases for J; bases not matched to a gene: 2. The CDR3 sequence is CAISEGSGGTQYF. CDR3 in DNA: TGTGCCATCAGTGAGGGTAGCGGGGGGACCCAGTACTTC.

The V and J genes are TRBV6-1 and TRBJ2-5; 7 bases align to TRBD2. Germline V CDR1 and CDR2: MNHNS, SASEGT. The CDR3 runs to 16 residues. After removal of 4 bases from V and 1 base from J, the junction contained 9 bases not matched to a gene. The chain's CDR3 is CASSGRLAGPQETQYF. CDR3 sequence (DNA): TGTGCCAGCAGTGGACGACTAGCAGGCCCCCAAGAGACCCAGTACTTC.

The chain combines TRBV5-1 with TRBJ2-1; unclear D gene. The length of the CDR3 is 14 residues. Trimming stripped 0 bases from V and 2 bases from J, with 6 bases between. Per the germline V gene, CDR1 is SGHRS and CDR2 is YFSETQ. This chain's CDR3 is CASSLGQAYNEQFF. DNA of the CDR3: TGCGCCAGCAGCTTGGGCCAGGCCTACAATGAGCAGTTCTTC.

The V call is TRBV7-2, the J call TRBJ2-5; a possible D gene is TRBD1 (6 bases). The germline CDR1 and CDR2 sequences are SGHTA and FQGNSA. The germline V and J ends were trimmed by 5 bases and 4 bases, with 14 bases remaining between them. CDR3 length: 14 amino acids. The CDR3 here is CASSPETGRETQYF. In DNA, the CDR3 is TGTGCCAGCAGCCCAGAGACAGGAAGAGAGACCCAGTACTTC.

The chain recombines TRBV7-3 with TRBJ2-1; D possibly corresponds to TRBD2 (6 bases). The V end was cut by 5 bases, the J end by 5 bases, with 16 bases between. From germline, CDR1 is SGHTA and CDR2 FQGTGA. The CDR3 is 15 amino acids. The CDR3 nucleotides read TGTGCCAGCAGCGCCGACCGGGGGATCCACAATGAGCAGTTCTTC. The encoded protein is CASSADRGIHNEQFF.

The chain recombines TRBV4-1 with TRBJ1-5, with 7 positions matching TRBD1. With 1 base clipped from V and 1 base from J, the junction kept 16 bases outside the gene matches. Germline loops: CDR1 MGHRA, CDR2 YSYEKL. The CDR3 has 20 amino acids. For the CDR3, the DNA is TGCGCCAGCAGCCAAGGGTTCTCCAACAGGGGCAGTTGGAGCAATCAGCCCCAGCATTTT. Translated, it gives CASSQGFSNRGSWSNQPQHF.

This chain connects TRBV7-9 to TRBJ1-5; D is ambiguous. Germline V gene lookup returns CDR1 SEHNR and CDR2 FQNEAQ (reference sequence). With 3 bases removed from V and 1 base from J, the gap between germline ends came to 10 bases. This CDR3 region has 15 residues. CDR3 sequence: CASSLGGRSNQPQHF. Written as DNA, the CDR3 is TGTGCCAGCAGCTTGGGAGGGAGAAGCAATCAGCCCCAGCATTTT.

The chain carries TRBV5-1 and TRBJ2-5, with D perhaps TRBD2 (6 bases). The germline V gene has CDR1 SGHRS and CDR2 YFSETQ. This CDR3 spans 13 amino acids. The ends were cut back, 2 bases at V and 4 bases at J, with 9 bases in the middle. The CDR3 sequence is CASSFQGLETQYF. CDR3 DNA sequence: TGCGCCAGCAGCTTTCAGGGACTAGAGACCCAGTACTTC.

This chain uses TRBV19 with TRBJ1-5; TRBD1 aligns across 10 bases. CDR1 LNHDA and CDR2 SQIVND come from the germline V gene (reference sequence). The CDR3 has 15 residues. V trimming: 6 bases; J trimming: 7 bases; junction bases outside the gene matches: 9. The CDR3 protein is CASSPGTGVGQPQHF. Here the CDR3 DNA reads TGTGCCAGTAGCCCCGGGACAGGGGTAGGGCAGCCCCAGCATTTT.

The chain has TRBV5-4 and TRBJ2-3; D unclear. CDR1 is SGHNT, CDR2 YYREEE, per germline (reference sequence). The V end lost 2 bases, the J end lost 2 bases, and 6 bases lay between the germline ends. This CDR3 contains 13 residues. The CDR3 loop reads CASSFLFTDTQYF. Here the CDR3 DNA reads TGTGCCAGCAGCTTCCTTTTCACAGATACGCAGTATTTT. Full variable domain (remainder filled in from reference TRBV5-4 and TRBJ2-3): ETGVTQSPTHLIKTRGQQVTLRCSSQSGHNTVSWYQQALGQGPQFIFQYYREEENGRGNFPPRFSGLQFPNYSSELNVNALELDDSALYLCASSFLFTDTQYFGPGTRLTVL.

The rearrangement uses TRBV7-9 and TRBJ1-4; tentatively, D is TRBD1 (6 bases). V shed 5 bases and J shed 6 bases, with 16 bases lying between them. The germline V gene encodes CDR1 SEHNR and CDR2 FQNEAQ (reference sequence). The CDR3 spans 15 residues. The DNA for the CDR3 is TGTGCCAGCAGCCCCGGGACACTGGGTTATGAAAAACTGTTTTTT. Its protein product is CASSPGTLGYEKLFF.

The genes are TRBV19 and TRBJ1-4; D not certain. From germline, CDR1 is LNHDA and CDR2 SQIVND (reference sequence). This CDR3 is built from 15 residues. V was shortened by 3 bases and J by 0 bases, with 8 bases between the two germline ends. Written as DNA, the CDR3 is TGTGCCAGTAGTATGTTTCGAGCAACTAATGAAAAACTGTTTTTT. Translated: CASSMFRATNEKLFF.

V is TRBV5-1 and J is TRBJ2-2; the match to TRBD2 covers 9 bases. J gave up 7 bases and V 4 bases, and 11 bases lay outside the gene matches. Germline V gene lookup returns CDR1 SGHRS and CDR2 YFSETQ. The CDR3 sequence is 16 residues long. The CDR3 nucleotides read TGCGCCAGCAGCCAGGGACTAGCCTGGGAGGTCGGGGAGCTGTTTTTT. It encodes CASSQGLAWEVGELFF. The entire variable domain, with the rest obtained from reference TRBV5-1 and TRBJ2-2, is as follows: KAGVTQTPRYLIKTRGQQVTLSCSPISGHRSVSWYQQTPGQGLQFLFEYFSETQRNKGNFPGRFSGRQFSNSRSEMNVSTLELGDSALYLCASSQGLAWEVGELFFGEGSRLTVL.

This chain connects TRBV7-6 to TRBJ2-1; tentative D call: TRBD2 (6 bases). Trimming left V 2 bases short and J 2 bases short, with 16 bases between. CDR1 and CDR2 from the germline V gene are SGHVS and FNYEAQ. This CDR3 contains 17 residues. In DNA form, the CDR3 reads TGTGCCAGCAGCTTAACCCTCGGACTAAAGGCCTACAATGAGCAGTTCTTC. Amino acids: CASSLTLGLKAYNEQFF. The full variable domain, its missing parts supplied by reference TRBV7-6 and TRBJ2-1, is GAGVSQSPRYKVTKRGQDVALRCDPISGHVSLYWYRQALGQGPEFLTYFNYEAQQDKSGLPNDRFSAERPEGSISTLTIQRTEQRDSAMYRCASSLTLGLKAYNEQFFGPGTRLTVL.

This rearrangement joins TRBV29-1 to TRBJ1-2; a possible D gene is TRBD1 (6 bases). V was pared by 5 bases and J by 0 bases, with 10 bases between. The CDR3 is 13 residues long. Germline loops: CDR1 SQVTM, CDR2 ANQGSEA. CDR3 DNA sequence: TGCAGCGTTAGGACAGTCTCTAACTATGGCTACACCTTC. As protein: CSVRTVSNYGYTF.